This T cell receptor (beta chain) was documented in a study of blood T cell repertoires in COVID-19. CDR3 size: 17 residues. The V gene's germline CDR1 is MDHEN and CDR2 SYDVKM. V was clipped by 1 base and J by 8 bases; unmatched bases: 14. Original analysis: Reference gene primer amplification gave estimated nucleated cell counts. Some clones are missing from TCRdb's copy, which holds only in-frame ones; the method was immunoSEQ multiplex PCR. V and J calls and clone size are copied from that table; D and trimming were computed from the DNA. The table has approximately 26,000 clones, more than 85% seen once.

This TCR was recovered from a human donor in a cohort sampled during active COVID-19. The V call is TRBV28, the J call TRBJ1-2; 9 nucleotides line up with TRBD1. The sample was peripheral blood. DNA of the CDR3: TGTGCCAGCAGTTTATATCTCGAGGGACAGGGATACGGCGGCTACACCTTC. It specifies CASSLYLEGQGYGGYTF.